This T cell receptor beta chain was sequenced during a study of blood T cell repertoires in COVID-19. Study in general: Spain, Italy and the United States supplied samples that represented acute and convalescent COVID-19. The analysed material was cDNA or gDNA that came from T cells, B-cell-depleted T cells, or PBMCs.

In the authors' methods: Nucleated cell number was recorded as an estimate derived from reference gene primer amplification. Libraries were prepared by immunoSEQ multiplex PCR; TCRdb keeps only in-frame clonotypes and omits some of them. V and J calls and clone size are as listed in that table; D and trimming were resolved from the DNA. This sample has some 87,000 clones, with over 70% found just once. Per the germline V gene, CDR1 is SQVTM and CDR2 is ANQGSEA. The CDR3 contains 14 residues. V lost 5 bases and J lost 3; bases outside the gene matches: 6. This receptor was obtained from a human donor in a cohort sampled during active COVID-19. The chain couples TRBV29-1 to TRBJ2-2; 7 bases are shared with TRBD1. Sequencing was done on a sample of peripheral blood. As DNA, the CDR3 is TGCAGCGTTCGACAGGGAGAGGACACCGGGGAGCTGTTTTTT. As protein: CSVRQGEDTGELFF.